This T cell receptor (beta chain) came from a study of T cells expressing NK-cell markers. Study observations and caveats: Specificity for HCMV among expanded NKG2C+ T cell clones was not established.

TCRdb reprocessed the 5' RACE reads and keeps a single row for each CDR3 protein, giving no DNA. The sample includes some 600,000 distinct CDR3 sequences. The CDR3 contains 17 residues. Looked up from germline, CDR1 is SGHTA and CDR2 is FQGNSA. Comments on this clonotype: Its antigen remains unidentified.

Sequences were obtained from blood T cells: a sorted CD56 or NKG2C T cell subset, CD4+ or CD8+ T cells, or bulk PBMC T cells (not recorded which). V gene TRBV7-2 combines with J gene TRBJ2-1; with no DNA, the TCRdb D assignment of TRBD2 cannot be verified. The TCR sequence derives from a man between 18 and 29 years old in good health. This CDR3 reads CASSLGTSGRATDEQFF.